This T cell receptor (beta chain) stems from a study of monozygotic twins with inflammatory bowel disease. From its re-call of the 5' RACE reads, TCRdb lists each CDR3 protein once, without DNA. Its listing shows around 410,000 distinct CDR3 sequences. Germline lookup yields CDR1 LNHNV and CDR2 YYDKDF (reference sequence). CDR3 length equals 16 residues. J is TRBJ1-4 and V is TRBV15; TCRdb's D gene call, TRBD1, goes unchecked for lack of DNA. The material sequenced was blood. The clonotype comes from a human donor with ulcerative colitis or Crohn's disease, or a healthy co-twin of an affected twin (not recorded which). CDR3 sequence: CATKDFRQSGDEKLFF. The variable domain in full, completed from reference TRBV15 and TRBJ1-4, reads DAMVIQNPRYQVTQFGKPVTLSCSQTLNHNVMYWYQQKSSQAPKLLFHYYDKDFNNEADTPDNFQSRRPNTSFCFLDIRSPGLGDTAMYLCATKDFRQSGDEKLFFGSGTQLSVL.